The clone carrying this TCR beta chain was observed once. The record originates from a study of identical twins. The V gene's germline CDR1 is SGHVS and CDR2 FQNEAQ. J gave up 4 bases and V 1 base, and 1 base lay outside the gene matches. CDR3 size: 15 residues. TCRdb used MiXCR to reprocess the 5' RACE reads, holding one entry per CDR3 protein. The data contain approximately 490,000 distinct CDR3 sequences, about a fifth of them seen just once; the ten biggest clones take up approximately 0.52%. The same data also contributed to another study, on yellow fever vaccine responses in identical twins.

The gene calls are TRBV7-8 and TRBJ2-7, with 13 bases that match TRBD2. Sequencing was performed on CD4+ T cells sorted from blood. This sequence was found in a woman between 18 and 29 years old in good health. CDR3 coding DNA: TGTGCCAGCAGCTTAGGACTAGCGGGGGGTTACGAGCAGTACGTC. It codes for CASSLGLAGGYEQYV.